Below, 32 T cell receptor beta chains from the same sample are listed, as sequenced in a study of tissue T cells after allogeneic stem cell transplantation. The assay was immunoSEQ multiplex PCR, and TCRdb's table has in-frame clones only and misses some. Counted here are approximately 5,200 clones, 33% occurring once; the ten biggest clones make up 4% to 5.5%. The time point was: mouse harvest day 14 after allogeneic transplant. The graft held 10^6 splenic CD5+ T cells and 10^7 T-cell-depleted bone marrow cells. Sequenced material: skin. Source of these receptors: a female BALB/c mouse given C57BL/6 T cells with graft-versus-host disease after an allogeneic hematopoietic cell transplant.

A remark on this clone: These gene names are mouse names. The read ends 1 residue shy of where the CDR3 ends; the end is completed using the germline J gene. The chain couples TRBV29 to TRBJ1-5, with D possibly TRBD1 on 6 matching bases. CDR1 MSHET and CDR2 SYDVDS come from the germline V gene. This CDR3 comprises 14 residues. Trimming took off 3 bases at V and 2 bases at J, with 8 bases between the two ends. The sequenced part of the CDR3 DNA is TGTGCTAGCAGTTTTGGGGGCGACAACCAGGCTCCGCTT. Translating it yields CASSFGGDNQAPL. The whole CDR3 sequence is CASSFGGDNQAPLF.

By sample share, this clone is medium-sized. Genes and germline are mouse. The DNA read from the CDR3 is TGTGCCAGCAGTCGACAGACAAACACCGGGCAGCTCTAC. Translating gives CASSRQTNTGQLY. The entire CDR3 sequence reads CASSRQTNTGQLYF. The chain is built from TRBV14 and TRBJ2-2; a weak D match, TRBD1 (5 bases). Read coverage stops 1 residue before the CDR3 terminus; the germline J gene supplies the remainder. V lost 4 bases, J lost 0 bases, and 7 bases lay in between. This CDR3 is built from 14 residues. From germline, CDR1 is SGHDT and CDR2 FRDEAV. Full variable domain (rest looked up from reference TRBV14 and TRBJ2-2): EAGVTQSPRYAVLQEGQAVSFWCDPISGHDTLYWYQQPRDQGPQLLVYFRDEAVIDNSQLPSDRFSAVRPKGTNSTLKIQSAKQGDTATYLCASSRQTNTGQLYFGEGSKLTVL.

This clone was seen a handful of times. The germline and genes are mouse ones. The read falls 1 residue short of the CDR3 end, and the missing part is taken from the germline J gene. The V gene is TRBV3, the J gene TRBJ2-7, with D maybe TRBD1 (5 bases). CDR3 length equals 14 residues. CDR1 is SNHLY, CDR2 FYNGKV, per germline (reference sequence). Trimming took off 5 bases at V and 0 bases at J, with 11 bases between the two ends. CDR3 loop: CASSPQGFSYEQYF. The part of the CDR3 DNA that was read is TGTGCCAGCAGCCCCCAGGGTTTCTCCTATGAACAGTAC.

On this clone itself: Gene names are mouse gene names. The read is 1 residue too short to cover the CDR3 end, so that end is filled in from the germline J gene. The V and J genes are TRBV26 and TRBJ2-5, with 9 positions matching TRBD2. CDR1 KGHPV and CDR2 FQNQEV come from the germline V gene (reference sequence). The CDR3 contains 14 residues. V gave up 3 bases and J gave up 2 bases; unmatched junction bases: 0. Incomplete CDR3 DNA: TGTGCCAGCAGTCTACTGGGGGGCCAAGACACCCAGTAC. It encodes CASSLLGGQDTQY. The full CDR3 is CASSLLGGQDTQYF.

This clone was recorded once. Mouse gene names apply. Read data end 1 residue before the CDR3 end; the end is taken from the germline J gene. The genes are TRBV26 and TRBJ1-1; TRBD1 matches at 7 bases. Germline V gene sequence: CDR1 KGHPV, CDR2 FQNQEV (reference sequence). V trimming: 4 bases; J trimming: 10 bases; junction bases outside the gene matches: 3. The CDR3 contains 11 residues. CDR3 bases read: TGTGCCAGCAGTCAGACAGGGAGAGTCTTC. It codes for CASSQTGRVF. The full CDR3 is CASSQTGRVFF.

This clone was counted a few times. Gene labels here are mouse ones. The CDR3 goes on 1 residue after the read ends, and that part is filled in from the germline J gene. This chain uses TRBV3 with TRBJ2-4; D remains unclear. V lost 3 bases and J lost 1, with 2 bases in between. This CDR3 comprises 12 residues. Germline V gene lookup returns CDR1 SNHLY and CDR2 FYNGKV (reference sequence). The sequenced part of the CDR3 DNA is TGTGCCAGCAGCTTTGGTCAAAACACCTTGTAC. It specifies CASSFGQNTLY. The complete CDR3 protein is CASSFGQNTLYF.

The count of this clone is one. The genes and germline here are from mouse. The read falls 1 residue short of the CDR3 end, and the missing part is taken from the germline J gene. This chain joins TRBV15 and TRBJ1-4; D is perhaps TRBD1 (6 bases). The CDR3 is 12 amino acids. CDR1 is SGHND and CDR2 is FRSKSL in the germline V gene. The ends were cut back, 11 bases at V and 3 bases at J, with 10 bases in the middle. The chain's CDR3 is CASGTTNERLFF. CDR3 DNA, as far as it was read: TGTGCCTCCGGGACAACCAACGAAAGATTATTT.

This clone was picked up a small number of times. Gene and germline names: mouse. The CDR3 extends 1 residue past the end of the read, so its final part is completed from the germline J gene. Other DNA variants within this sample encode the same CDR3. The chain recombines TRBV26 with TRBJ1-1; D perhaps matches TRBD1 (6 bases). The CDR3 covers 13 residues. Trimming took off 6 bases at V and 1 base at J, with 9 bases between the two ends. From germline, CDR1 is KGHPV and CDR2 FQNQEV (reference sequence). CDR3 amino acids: CASSPGQNTEVFF. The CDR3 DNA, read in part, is TGTGCCAGCAGCCCGGGACAAAACACAGAAGTCTTC.

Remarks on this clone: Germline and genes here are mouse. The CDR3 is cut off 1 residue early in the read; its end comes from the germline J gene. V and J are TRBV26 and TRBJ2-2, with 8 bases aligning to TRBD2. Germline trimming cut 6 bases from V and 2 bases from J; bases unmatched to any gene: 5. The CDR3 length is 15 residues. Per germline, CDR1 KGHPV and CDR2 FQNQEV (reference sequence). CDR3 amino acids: CASRHGGANTGQLYF. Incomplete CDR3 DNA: TGTGCCAGCAGGCACGGGGGGGCGAACACCGGGCAGCTCTAC. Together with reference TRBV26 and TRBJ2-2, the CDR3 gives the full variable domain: NSKVIQTPRYLVKGQGQKAKMRCIPEKGHPVVFWYQQNKNNEFKFLINFQNQEVLQQIDMTEKRFSAECPSNSPCSLEIQSSEAGDSALYLCASRHGGANTGQLYFGEGSKLTVL.

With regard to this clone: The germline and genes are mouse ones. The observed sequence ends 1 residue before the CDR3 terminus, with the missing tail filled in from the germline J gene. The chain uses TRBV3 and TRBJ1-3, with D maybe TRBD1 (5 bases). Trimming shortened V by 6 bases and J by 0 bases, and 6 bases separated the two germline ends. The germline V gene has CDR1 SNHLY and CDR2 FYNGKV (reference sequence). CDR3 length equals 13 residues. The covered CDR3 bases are TGTGCCAGCAGGGGGCCTTCTGGAAATACGCTCTAT. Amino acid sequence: CASRGPSGNTLY. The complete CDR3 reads CASRGPSGNTLYF.

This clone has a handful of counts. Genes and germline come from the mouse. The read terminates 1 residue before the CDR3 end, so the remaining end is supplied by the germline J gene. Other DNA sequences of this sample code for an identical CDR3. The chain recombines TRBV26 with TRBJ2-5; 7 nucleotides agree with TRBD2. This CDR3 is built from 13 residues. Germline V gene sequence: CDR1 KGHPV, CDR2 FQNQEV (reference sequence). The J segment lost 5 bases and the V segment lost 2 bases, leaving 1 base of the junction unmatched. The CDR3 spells CASSLPGGDTQYF. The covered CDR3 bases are TGTGCCAGCAGTCTGCCTGGGGGAGACACCCAGTAC. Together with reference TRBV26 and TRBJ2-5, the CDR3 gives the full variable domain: NSKVIQTPRYLVKGQGQKAKMRCIPEKGHPVVFWYQQNKNNEFKFLINFQNQEVLQQIDMTEKRFSAECPSNSPCSLEIQSSEAGDSALYLCASSLPGGDTQYFGPGTRLLVL.

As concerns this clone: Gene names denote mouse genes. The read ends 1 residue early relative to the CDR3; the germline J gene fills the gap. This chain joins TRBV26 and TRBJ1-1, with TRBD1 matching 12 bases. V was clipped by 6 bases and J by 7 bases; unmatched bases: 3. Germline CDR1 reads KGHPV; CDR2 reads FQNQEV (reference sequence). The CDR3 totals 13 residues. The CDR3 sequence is CASRGQGAGEVFF. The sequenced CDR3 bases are TGTGCCAGCAGGGGACAGGGGGCGGGAGAAGTCTTC. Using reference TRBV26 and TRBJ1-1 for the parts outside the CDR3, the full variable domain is NSKVIQTPRYLVKGQGQKAKMRCIPEKGHPVVFWYQQNKNNEFKFLINFQNQEVLQQIDMTEKRFSAECPSNSPCSLEIQSSEAGDSALYLCASRGQGAGEVFFGKGTRLTVV.

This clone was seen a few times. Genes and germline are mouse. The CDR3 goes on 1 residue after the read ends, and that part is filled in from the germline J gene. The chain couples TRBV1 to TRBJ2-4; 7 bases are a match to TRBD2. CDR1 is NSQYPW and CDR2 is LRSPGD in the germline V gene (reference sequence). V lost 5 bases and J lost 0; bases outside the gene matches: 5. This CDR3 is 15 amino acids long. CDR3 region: CTCSSQLGSQNTLYF. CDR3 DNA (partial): TGCACCTGCAGTTCCCAACTGGGGAGTCAAAACACCTTGTAC.

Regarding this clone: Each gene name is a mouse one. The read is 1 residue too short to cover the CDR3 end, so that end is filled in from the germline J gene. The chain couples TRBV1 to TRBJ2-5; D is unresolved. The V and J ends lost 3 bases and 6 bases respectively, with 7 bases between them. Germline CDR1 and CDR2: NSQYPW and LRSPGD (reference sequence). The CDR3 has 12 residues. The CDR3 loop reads CTCSARIDTQYF. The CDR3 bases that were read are TGCACCTGCAGTGCTCGCATTGACACCCAGTAC.

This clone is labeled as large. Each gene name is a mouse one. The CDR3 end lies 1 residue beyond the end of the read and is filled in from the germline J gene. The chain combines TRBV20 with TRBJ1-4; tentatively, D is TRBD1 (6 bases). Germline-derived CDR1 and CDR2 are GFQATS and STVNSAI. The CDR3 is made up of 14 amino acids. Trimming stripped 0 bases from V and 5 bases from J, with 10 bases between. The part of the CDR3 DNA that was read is TGTGGTGCTAGGGAAACAGGGAAGAACGAAAGATTATTT. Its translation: CGARETGKNERLF. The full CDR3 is CGARETGKNERLFF.

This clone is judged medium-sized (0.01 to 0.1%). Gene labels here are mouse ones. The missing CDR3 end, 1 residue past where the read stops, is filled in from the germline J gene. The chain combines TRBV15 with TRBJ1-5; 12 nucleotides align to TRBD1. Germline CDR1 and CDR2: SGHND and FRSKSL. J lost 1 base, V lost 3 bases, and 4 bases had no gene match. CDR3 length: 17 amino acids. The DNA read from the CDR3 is TGTGCCAGCAGTTTTGGGACAGGGGGCCGGAACAACCAGGCTCCGCTT. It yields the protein CASSFGTGGRNNQAPL. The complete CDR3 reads CASSFGTGGRNNQAPLF.

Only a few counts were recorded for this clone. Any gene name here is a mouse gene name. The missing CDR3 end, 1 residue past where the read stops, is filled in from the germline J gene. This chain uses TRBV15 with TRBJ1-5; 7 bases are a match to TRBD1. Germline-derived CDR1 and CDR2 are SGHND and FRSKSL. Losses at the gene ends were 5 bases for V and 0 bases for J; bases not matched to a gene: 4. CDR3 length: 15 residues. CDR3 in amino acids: CASSPGQYNNQAPLF. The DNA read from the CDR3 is TGTGCCAGCAGTCCGGGACAGTATAACAACCAGGCTCCGCTT. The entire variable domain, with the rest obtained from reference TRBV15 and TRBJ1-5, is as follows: DAGVTQTPRHEVAEKGQTIILKCEPVSGHNDLFWYRQTKIQGLELLSYFRSKSLMEDGGAFKDRFKAEMLNSSFSTLKIQPTEPKDSAVYLCASSPGQYNNQAPLFGEGTRLSVL.

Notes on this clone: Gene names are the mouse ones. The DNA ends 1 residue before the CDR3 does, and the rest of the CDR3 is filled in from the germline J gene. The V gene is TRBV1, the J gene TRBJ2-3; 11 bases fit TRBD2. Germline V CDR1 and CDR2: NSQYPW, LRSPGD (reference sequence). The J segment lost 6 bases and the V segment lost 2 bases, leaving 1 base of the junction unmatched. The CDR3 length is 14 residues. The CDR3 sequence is CTCSARDWGETLYF. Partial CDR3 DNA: TGCACCTGCAGTGCACGGGACTGGGGGGAAACGCTGTAT.

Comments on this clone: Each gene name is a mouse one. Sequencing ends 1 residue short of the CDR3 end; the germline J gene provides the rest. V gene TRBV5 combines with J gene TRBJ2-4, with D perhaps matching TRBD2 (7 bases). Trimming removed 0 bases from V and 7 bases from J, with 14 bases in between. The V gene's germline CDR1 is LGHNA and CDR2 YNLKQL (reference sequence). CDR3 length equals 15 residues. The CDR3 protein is CASSQDTGGRDTLYF. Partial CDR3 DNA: TGTGCCAGCAGCCAAGATACGGGGGGCAGGGACACCTTGTAC.

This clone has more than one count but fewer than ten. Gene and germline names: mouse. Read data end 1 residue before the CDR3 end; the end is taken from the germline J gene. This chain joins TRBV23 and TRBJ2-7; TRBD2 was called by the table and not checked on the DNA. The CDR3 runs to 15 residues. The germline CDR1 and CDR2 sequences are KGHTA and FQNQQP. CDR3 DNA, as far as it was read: TGCTCCAGCAGTCAAGGGGACTGGGGGGGCTATGAACAGTAC. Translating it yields CSSSQGDWGGYEQY. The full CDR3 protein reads CSSSQGDWGGYEQYF.

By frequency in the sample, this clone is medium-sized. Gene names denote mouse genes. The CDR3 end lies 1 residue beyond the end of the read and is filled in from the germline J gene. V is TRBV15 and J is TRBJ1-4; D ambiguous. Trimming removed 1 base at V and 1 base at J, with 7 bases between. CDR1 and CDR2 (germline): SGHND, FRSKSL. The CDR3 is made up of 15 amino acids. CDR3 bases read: TGTGCCAGCAGTTTAGGACAATCTTCCAACGAAAGATTATTT. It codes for CASSLGQSSNERLF. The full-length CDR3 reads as CASSLGQSSNERLFF. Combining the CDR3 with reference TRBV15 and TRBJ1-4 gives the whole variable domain DAGVTQTPRHEVAEKGQTIILKCEPVSGHNDLFWYRQTKIQGLELLSYFRSKSLMEDGGAFKDRFKAEMLNSSFSTLKIQPTEPKDSAVYLCASSLGQSSNERLFFGHGTKLSVL.

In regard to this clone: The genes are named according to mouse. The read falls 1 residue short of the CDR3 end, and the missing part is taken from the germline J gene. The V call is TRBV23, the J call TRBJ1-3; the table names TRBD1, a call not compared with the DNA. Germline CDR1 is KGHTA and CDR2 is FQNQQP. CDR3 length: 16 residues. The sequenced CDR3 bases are TGCTCCAGCAGTCACGGGGACAGGGGGTTTGGAAATACGCTCTAT. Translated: CSSSHGDRGFGNTLY. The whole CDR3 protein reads CSSSHGDRGFGNTLYF.

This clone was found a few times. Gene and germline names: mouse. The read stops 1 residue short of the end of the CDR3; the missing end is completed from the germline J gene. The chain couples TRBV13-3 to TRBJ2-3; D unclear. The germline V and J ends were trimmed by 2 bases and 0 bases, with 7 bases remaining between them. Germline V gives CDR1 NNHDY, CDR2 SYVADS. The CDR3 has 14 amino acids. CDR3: CASSDILSAETLYF. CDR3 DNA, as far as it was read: TGTGCCAGCAGTGACATACTTAGTGCAGAAACGCTGTAT.

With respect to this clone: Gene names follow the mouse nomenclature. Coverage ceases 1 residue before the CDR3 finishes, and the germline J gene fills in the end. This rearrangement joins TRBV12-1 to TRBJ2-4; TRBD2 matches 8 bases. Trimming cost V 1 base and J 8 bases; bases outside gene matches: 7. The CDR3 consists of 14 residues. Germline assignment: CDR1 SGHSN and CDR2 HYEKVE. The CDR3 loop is CASSLGLGRGTLYF. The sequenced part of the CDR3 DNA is TGTGCCAGCTCTCTTGGACTGGGAAGGGGCACCTTGTAC.

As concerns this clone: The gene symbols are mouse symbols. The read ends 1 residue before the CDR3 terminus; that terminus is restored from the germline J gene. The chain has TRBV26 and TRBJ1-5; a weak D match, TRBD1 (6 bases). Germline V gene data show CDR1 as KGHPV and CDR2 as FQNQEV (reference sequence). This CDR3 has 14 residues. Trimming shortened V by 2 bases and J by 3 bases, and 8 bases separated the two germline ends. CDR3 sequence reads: CASSLRGANQAPLF. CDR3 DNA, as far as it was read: TGTGCCAGCAGTCTGAGGGGGGCCAACCAGGCTCCGCTT. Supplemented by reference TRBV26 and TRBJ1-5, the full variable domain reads NSKVIQTPRYLVKGQGQKAKMRCIPEKGHPVVFWYQQNKNNEFKFLINFQNQEVLQQIDMTEKRFSAECPSNSPCSLEIQSSEAGDSALYLCASSLRGANQAPLFGEGTRLSVL.

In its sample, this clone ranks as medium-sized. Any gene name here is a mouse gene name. The sequenced CDR3 bases are TGTGCCAGCAGTCACAGGGACGTTGGTGAACAGTAC. It specifies CASSHRDVGEQY. In full, the CDR3 is CASSHRDVGEQYF. This sequence joins TRBV26 and TRBJ2-7; TRBD1 might be the D (6 bases). The CDR3 goes on 1 residue after the read ends, and that part is filled in from the germline J gene. The ends were cut back, 4 bases at V and 6 bases at J, with 13 bases in the middle. Germline CDR1 is KGHPV and CDR2 is FQNQEV (reference sequence). The CDR3 consists of 13 residues. The full variable domain, rest sourced from reference TRBV26 and TRBJ2-7, is NSKVIQTPRYLVKGQGQKAKMRCIPEKGHPVVFWYQQNKNNEFKFLINFQNQEVLQQIDMTEKRFSAECPSNSPCSLEIQSSEAGDSALYLCASSHRDVGEQYFGPGTRLTVL.

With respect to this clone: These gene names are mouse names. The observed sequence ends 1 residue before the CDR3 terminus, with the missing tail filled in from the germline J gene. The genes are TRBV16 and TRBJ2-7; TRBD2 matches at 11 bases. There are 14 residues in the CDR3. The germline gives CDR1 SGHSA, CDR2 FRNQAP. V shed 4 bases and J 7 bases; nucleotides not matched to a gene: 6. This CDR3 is CASSYDWGGVEQYF. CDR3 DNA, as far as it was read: TGTGCAAGCAGCTACGACTGGGGGGGGGTGGAACAGTAC.

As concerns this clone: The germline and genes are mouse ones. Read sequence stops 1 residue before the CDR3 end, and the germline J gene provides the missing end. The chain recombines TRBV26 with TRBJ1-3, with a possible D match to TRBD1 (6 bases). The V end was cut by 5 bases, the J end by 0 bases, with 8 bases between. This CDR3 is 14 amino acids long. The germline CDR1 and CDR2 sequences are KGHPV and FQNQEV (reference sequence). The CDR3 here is CASSYRDSGNTLYF. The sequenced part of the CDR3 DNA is TGTGCCAGCAGTTACAGGGATTCTGGAAATACGCTCTAT.

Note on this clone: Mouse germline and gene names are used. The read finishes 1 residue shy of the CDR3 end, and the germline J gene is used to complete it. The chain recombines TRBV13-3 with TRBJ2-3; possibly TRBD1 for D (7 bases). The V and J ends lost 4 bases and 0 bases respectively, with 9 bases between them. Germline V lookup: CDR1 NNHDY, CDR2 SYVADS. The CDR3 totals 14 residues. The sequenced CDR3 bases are TGTGCCAGCAGTATAGGGGGCAGTGCAGAAACGCTGTAT. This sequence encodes CASSIGGSAETLY. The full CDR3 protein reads CASSIGGSAETLYF.

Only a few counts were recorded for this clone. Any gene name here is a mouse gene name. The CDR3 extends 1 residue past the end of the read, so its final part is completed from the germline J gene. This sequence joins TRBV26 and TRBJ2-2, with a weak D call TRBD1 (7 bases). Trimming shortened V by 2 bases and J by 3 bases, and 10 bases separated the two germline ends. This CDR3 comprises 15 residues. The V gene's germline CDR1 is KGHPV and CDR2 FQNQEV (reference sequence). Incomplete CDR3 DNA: TGTGCCAGCAGTCTGGGCAGGGGGGACACCGGGCAGCTCTAC. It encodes CASSLGRGDTGQLY. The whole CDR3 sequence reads CASSLGRGDTGQLYF. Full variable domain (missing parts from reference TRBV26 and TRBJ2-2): NSKVIQTPRYLVKGQGQKAKMRCIPEKGHPVVFWYQQNKNNEFKFLINFQNQEVLQQIDMTEKRFSAECPSNSPCSLEIQSSEAGDSALYLCASSLGRGDTGQLYFGEGSKLTVL.

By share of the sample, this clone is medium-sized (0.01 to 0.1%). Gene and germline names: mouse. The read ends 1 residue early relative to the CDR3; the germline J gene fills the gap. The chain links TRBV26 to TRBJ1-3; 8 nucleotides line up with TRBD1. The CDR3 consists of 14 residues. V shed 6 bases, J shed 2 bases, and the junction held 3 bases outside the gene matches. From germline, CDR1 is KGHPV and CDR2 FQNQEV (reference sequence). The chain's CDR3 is CASSLRGPGNTLYF. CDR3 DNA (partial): TGTGCCAGCAGCCTCAGGGGGCCTGGAAATACGCTCTAT.

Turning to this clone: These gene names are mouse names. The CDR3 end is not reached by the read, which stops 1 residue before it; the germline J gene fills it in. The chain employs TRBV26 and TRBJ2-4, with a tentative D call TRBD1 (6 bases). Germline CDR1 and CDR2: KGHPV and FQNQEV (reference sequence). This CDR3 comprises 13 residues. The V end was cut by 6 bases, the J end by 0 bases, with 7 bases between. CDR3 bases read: TGTGCCAGCAGGCAGGGGAGTCAAAACACCTTGTAC. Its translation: CASRQGSQNTLY. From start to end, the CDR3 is CASRQGSQNTLYF.